This T cell receptor beta chain was documented in a study of human T cells and chemical hapten exposure. The wider study: Patients had diphenylcyclopropenone applied to the scalp weekly throughout the approximately 25-week study. Upper-back patches of 0.01% DPC were read at 6 days.

Findings of the study overall: Large CDR3 similarity clusters arose significantly more often from expanded TCRs than from controls. Once DPC sensitization occurred, TCRs above 1 in 1000 frequency showed no change.

TCRdb re-analysed the RACE reads in MiXCR, keeping a single row per CDR3 protein. The sample has 150,000 or so distinct CDR3 sequences, about 14% seen once. Trimming pared 5 bases from V and 2 bases from J, leaving 12 bases between. CDR3 length equals 14 residues. In germline, CDR1 is SGHVS, CDR2 FQNEAQ. Regarding time point: patch test 1, 2 weeks after DPC sensitization. Treatment reported: therapeutic diphenylcyclopropenone sensitization with weekly scalp DPC. As regards this clonotype: Antigen unknown.

This rearrangement joins TRBV7-8 to TRBJ1-2, with a tentative D call TRBD1 (5 bases). The sequence came from a woman aged 25 to 39 with alopecia areata. Some clones in this sample may be carry-over from other donors' samples. Source: whole blood, taken in connection with sensitization to the hapten diphenylcyclopropenone (DPC). The CDR3 sequence is CASSPGVPNYGYTF. The DNA of the CDR3 is TGTGCCAGCAGCCCGGGGGTCCCAAACTATGGCTACACCTTC.